Listed below are T cell receptor beta chains from one sample, sequenced in a study of blood T cell repertoires in COVID-19. This table comes from immunoSEQ multiplex PCR, and its TCRdb copy is limited to in-frame clones, with some not included. The data contain roughly 73,000 clones, roughly nine tenths of them singletons. Sequenced material: peripheral blood. All receptors derive from a man between 65 and 85 years old with active COVID-19. Both conserved end residues are part of each CDR3. Fields, in order: V gene, clone size, D gene, J gene, CDR3 protein, CDR3 DNA. A D gene is named only where the DNA matches it firmly. Size is stated for part of the rows, as once, few or many counts, or as a class when the clone is expanded.

>TRBV7-2|-|TRBD2|TRBJ2-5
CASSIGGTSGRKETQYF
TGTGCCAGCAGCATAGGGGGGACTAGCGGCCGAAAAGAGACCCAGTACTTC
>TRBV19|-|-|TRBJ2-2
CASSTDRPNTGELFF
TGTGCCAGTAGTACAGACAGGCCGAACACCGGGGAGCTGTTTTTT
>TRBV12-5|-|-|TRBJ1-2
CASGEGTVPYGYTF
TGTGCTAGTGGGGAGGGAACAGTCCCCTATGGCTACACCTTC
>TRBV11-1|-|-|TRBJ2-5
CASSPGGGETQYF
TGTGCCAGCAGCCCCGGGGGTGGAGAGACCCAGTACTTC
>TRBV7-2|-|TRBD2|TRBJ2-3
CASSPLAGLGTDTQYF
TGTGCCAGCAGCCCCCTAGCGGGATTGGGCACAGATACGCAGTATTTT
>TRBV2|few|TRBD2|TRBJ2-7
CAGSGRMAYEQYF
TGTGCCGGGAGCGGGAGAATGGCCTACGAGCAGTACTTC
>TRBV2|-|TRBD1|TRBJ1-2
CASSPRDRRSHGYTF
TGTGCCAGCAGCCCCAGGGACAGGCGATCCCATGGCTACACCTTC
>TRBV5-1|few|-|TRBJ2-2
CASSPRRVSTGELFF
TGCGCCAGCAGCCCTAGGCGGGTTTCCACCGGGGAGCTGTTTTTT
>TRBV7-7|-|-|TRBJ2-5
CASSTGVGGQETQYF
TGTGCTAGCAGCACAGGGGTGGGGGGCCAAGAGACCCAGTACTTC
>TRBV19|-|TRBD2|TRBJ2-3
CASTPPGLGTDTQYF
TGTGCCAGTACCCCGCCGGGACTAGGCACAGATACGCAGTATTTT
>TRBV3-1/TRBV3-2|-|-|TRBJ2-3
CASSPDGRGTDTQYF
TGTGCCAGCAGCCCCGACGGCCGGGGCACAGATACGCAGTATTTT
>TRBV12-3/TRBV12-4|-|-|TRBJ1-1
CASSWAGNTEAFF
TGTGCCAGCAGTTGGGCCGGGAACACTGAAGCTTTCTTT
>TRBV11-2|-|TRBD2|TRBJ2-5
CASSLGASGTAWETQYF
TGTGCCAGCAGCTTAGGGGCTAGCGGAACGGCGTGGGAGACCCAGTACTTC
>TRBV30|few|TRBD2|TRBJ2-7
CAWSPPPRLAATYEQYF
TGTGCCTGGAGCCCCCCCCCGCGACTAGCGGCAACCTACGAGCAGTACTTC
>TRBV18|-|TRBD2|TRBJ2-1
CASSTATSLYNEQFF
TGTGCCAGCTCAACGGCGACTAGCCTTTACAATGAGCAGTTCTTC
>TRBV29-1|-|TRBD2|TRBJ2-1
CSVPGTTPYNEQFF
TGCAGCGTCCCCGGGACTACCCCCTACAATGAGCAGTTCTTC
>TRBV30|-|TRBD2|TRBJ2-7
CAWSVVLAGAGARQYF
TGTGCCTGGAGTGTAGTCCTAGCGGGAGCGGGCGCGAGGCAGTACTTC
>TRBV18|-|TRBD1|TRBJ1-1
CASSPRDRGRGTEAFF
TGTGCCAGCTCACCCCGGGACAGGGGGCGGGGCACTGAAGCTTTCTTT
>TRBV7-9|once|-|TRBJ1-3
CASSLGWGLSGNTIYF
TGTGCCAGCAGCTTAGGGTGGGGCCTATCTGGAAACACCATATATTTT
>TRBV12-3/TRBV12-4|-|TRBD1|TRBJ2-4
CASSSKTRDRAYF
TGTGCCAGCAGCTCAAAGACCCGGGACAGGGCCTACTTC
>TRBV3-1/TRBV3-2|-|TRBD1|TRBJ2-5
CASSPRDRGGQETQYF
TGTGCCAGCAGCCCCCGCGACAGGGGGGGCCAAGAGACCCAGTACTTC
>TRBV29-1|-|TRBD1|TRBJ2-7
CSVGTGATYEQYF
TGCAGCGTCGGAACAGGGGCAACCTACGAGCAGTACTTC
>TRBV6-5|-|-|TRBJ1-4
CASSLVGSTNEKLFF
TGTGCCAGCAGCTTAGTCGGGTCAACTAATGAAAAACTGTTTTTT
>TRBV18|-|TRBD2|TRBJ2-3
CASSHAGGPADTQYF
TGTGCCAGCTCACACGCGGGAGGGCCGGCAGATACGCAGTATTTT
>TRBV5-4|once|TRBD2|TRBJ2-5
CASSRGEGGEETQYF
TGTGCCAGCAGCCGCGGGGAGGGAGGGGAAGAGACCCAGTACTTC